This TCR beta chain was documented in a study of blood T cell repertoires in COVID-19. Study in general: Specimens from acute and convalescent COVID-19 originated in the United States, Italy and Spain. The cDNA or gDNA used as material had been derived from T cells, B-cell-depleted T cells, or PBMCs.

Generated by immunoSEQ multiplex PCR, the TCRdb table keeps only in-frame clones and is missing some. The sample carries 200,000 to 300,000 clones, around 87% recorded once. It was during active infection that Seattle patients were enrolled and then longitudinally followed. J was trimmed by 2 bases and V by 4 bases; bases with no gene match: 5. From germline, CDR1 is SGHTA and CDR2 FQGNSA. This CDR3 has 15 residues. The sequence was collected from a woman aged 60-75 years with COVID-19, enrolled during active disease. Sequencing was performed on peripheral blood. The chain employs TRBV7-2 and TRBJ2-5; 9 positions agree with TRBD2. The CDR3 protein is CASSWPSGAQETQYF. The CDR3 DNA reads as TGTGCCAGCAGCTGGCCTAGCGGGGCACAAGAGACCCAGTACTTC.